At least ten counts were recorded for the clone carrying this TCR beta chain. No antigen is known for it. The CDR3 end is not reached by the read, which stops 3 residues before it; the germline J gene fills it in. This specimen belongs to a study of T cell clonality in common variable immunodeficiency. Study-wide results and limits: T cell subpopulation sequencing would be needed to explain CVID clonality. Patient heterogeneity in the CVID cohort limited correlations between repertoire features and clinical complications. TCRbeta clonality was increased in CVID versus healthy controls.

Germline lookup yields CDR1 MNHNS and CDR2 SASEGT. Trimming cost V 2 bases and J 8 bases, with 7 bases left between them. The CDR3 extends over 13 amino acids. Most patients and controls had Caucasian heritage. Profiled with immunoSEQ multiplex PCR; TCRdb holds only in-frame clones, not every one. The table records about 60,000 clones without singletons, the ten largest covering approximately 1.6%. The sample was peripheral blood mononuclear cells. This chain links TRBV6-1 with TRBJ1-6, with D perhaps matching TRBD1 (5 bases). The TCR comes from a person aged 18-70 years in good health. CDR3 DNA, as far as it was read: TGTGCCAGCAGTGAAAAGGGGCATTCACCC. Encoded protein: CASSEKGHSP. The entire CDR3 is CASSEKGHSPLHF.